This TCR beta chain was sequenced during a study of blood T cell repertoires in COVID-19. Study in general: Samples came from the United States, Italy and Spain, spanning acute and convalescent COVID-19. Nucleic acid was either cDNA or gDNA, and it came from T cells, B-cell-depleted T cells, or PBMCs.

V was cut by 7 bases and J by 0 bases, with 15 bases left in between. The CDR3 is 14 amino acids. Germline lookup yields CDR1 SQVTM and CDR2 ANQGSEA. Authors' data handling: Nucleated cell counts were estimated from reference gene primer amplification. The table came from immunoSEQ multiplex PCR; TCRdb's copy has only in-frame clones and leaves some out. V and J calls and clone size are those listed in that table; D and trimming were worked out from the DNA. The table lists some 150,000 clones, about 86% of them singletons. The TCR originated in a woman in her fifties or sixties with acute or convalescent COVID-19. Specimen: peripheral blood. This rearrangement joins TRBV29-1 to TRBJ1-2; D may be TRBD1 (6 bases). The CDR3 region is CSGQGGPANYGYTF. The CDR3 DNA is TGCAGCGGGCAAGGGGGTCCGGCTAACTATGGCTACACCTTC.